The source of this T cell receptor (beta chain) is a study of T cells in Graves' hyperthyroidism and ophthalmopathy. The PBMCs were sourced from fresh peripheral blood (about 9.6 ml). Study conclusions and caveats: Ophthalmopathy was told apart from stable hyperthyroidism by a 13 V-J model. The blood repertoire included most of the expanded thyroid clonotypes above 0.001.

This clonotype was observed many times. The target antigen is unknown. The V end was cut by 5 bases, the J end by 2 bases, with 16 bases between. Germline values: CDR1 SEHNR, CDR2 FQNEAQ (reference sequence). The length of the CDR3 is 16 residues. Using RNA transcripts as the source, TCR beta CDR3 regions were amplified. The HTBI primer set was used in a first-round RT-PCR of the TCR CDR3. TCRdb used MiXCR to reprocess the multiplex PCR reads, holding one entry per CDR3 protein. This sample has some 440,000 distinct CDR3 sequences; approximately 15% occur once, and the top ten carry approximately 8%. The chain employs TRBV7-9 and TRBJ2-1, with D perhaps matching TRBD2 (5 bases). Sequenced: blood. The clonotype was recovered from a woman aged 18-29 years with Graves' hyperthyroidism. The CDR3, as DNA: TGTGCCAGCAGCCAGGTTTATGGGAGAGCCTACAATGAGCAGTTCTTC. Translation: CASSQVYGRAYNEQFF.